This T cell receptor (beta chain) was found in a study of T cell repertoires in ileal Crohn's disease. Study context: The MI sample came from the proximal margin of the surgical specimen. Study outcomes and limitations: High-frequency clones were more common in sorted CD8 than CD4 cells. Compared with non-smokers, active smokers at surgery showed more clonal expansions.

Germline values: CDR1 SNHLY, CDR2 FYNNEI. The CDR3 extends over 13 amino acids. V gave up 5 bases and J gave up 4 bases, with 9 bases separating them. About this clone itself: Its antigen is undetermined.

Clones were read by immunoSEQ multiplex PCR, and TCRdb kept only the in-frame ones, dropping some. The profile shows approximately 6,800 clones, 70% to 85% of them singletons. Time point noted: proximal margin of the surgical specimen (macroscopically non-inflamed). Adults with ileal or ileocolonic Crohn's disease and an indication for resection were eligible. Sequencing input: ileal tissue. This clonotype was obtained from an adult with Crohn's disease. The V call is TRBV2, the J call TRBJ1-5; D unresolved. The CDR3 bases are TGTGCCAGCAGTCTTGCCGCAAATCAGCCCCAGCATTTT. Residues: CASSLAANQPQHF. Using reference TRBV2 and TRBJ1-5 for the parts outside the CDR3, the full variable domain is EPEVTQTPSHQVTQMGQEVILRCVPISNHLYFYWYRQILGQKVEFLVSFYNNEISEKSEIFDDQFSVERPDGSNFTLKIRSTKLEDSAMYFCASSLAANQPQHFGDGTRLSIL.